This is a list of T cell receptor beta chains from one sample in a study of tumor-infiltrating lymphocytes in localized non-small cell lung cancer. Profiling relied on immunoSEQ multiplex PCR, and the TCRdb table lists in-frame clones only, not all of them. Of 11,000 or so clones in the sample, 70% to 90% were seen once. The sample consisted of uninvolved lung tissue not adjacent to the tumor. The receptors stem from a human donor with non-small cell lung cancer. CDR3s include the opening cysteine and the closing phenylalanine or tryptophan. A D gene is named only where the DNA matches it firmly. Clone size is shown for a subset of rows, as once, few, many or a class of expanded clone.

CDR3nt: TGTGCCAGCAGCTTGGTAGTAGGAATGGGTTTTGGAAACACCATATATTTT; CDR3aa: CASSLVVGMGFGNTIYF; j_gene: TRBJ1-3; v_gene: TRBV5-8; abundance: -; d_gene: -
CDR3nt: TGCGCCAGCAGCCAAAGAAGGGGAGGAGGGACAAGTAACACTGAAGCTTTCTTT; CDR3aa: CASSQRRGGGTSNTEAFF; j_gene: TRBJ1-1; v_gene: TRBV4-3; abundance: -; d_gene: -
CDR3nt: TGCGCCAGCAGGCAACTAGCGGGGGCTACCTACGAGCAGTACTTC; CDR3aa: CASRQLAGATYEQYF; j_gene: TRBJ2-7; v_gene: TRBV4-1; abundance: -; d_gene: TRBD2
CDR3nt: TGTGCCAGCAGCTTACAAACTGAAGCTTTCTTT; CDR3aa: CASSLQTEAFF; j_gene: TRBJ1-1; v_gene: TRBV11-2; abundance: -; d_gene: -
CDR3nt: TGTGCCTGGGGCCTGGTCACTGAAGCTTTCTTT; CDR3aa: CAWGLVTEAFF; j_gene: TRBJ1-1; v_gene: TRBV30; abundance: -; d_gene: -
CDR3nt: TGTGCCAGCAGCTTAAGGGTACCAGGCGCGGAAGGCACAGATACGCAGTATTTT; CDR3aa: CASSLRVPGAEGTDTQYF; j_gene: TRBJ2-3; v_gene: TRBV11-1; abundance: -; d_gene: -
CDR3nt: TGTGCCTGGAGTCGGAGTCGCCAAGGTCACTATGGCTACACCTTC; CDR3aa: CAWSRSRQGHYGYTF; j_gene: TRBJ1-2; v_gene: TRBV30; abundance: -; d_gene: -
CDR3nt: TGTGCCAGCGGGAGGGGGGCCGGAACCGGGGAGCTGTTTTTT; CDR3aa: CASGRGAGTGELFF; j_gene: TRBJ2-2; v_gene: TRBV7-7; abundance: -; d_gene: -
CDR3nt: TGTGCCAGCAGTCCCGTGGGCTCCTATAATTCACCCCTCCACTTT; CDR3aa: CASSPVGSYNSPLHF; j_gene: TRBJ1-6; v_gene: TRBV6-6; abundance: -; d_gene: -
CDR3nt: TGCGCCAGCAGCCAAGATACAGGGGGTGGGTCACCCCTCCACTTT; CDR3aa: CASSQDTGGGSPLHF; j_gene: TRBJ1-6; v_gene: TRBV4-1; abundance: -; d_gene: TRBD1
CDR3nt: TGTGCCAGCAGCATCAGGGATGAGAATTCACCCCTCCACTTT; CDR3aa: CASSIRDENSPLHF; j_gene: TRBJ1-6; v_gene: TRBV4-2; abundance: -; d_gene: -
CDR3nt: TGTGCCACCAAAAAGGTACAGGGCGGAAATGAGCAGTTCTTC; CDR3aa: CATKKVQGGNEQFF; j_gene: TRBJ2-1; v_gene: TRBV6-5; abundance: -; d_gene: -
CDR3nt: TGCGCCAGCATGACGGGGGGATGGGACACTGAAGCTTTCTTT; CDR3aa: CASMTGGWDTEAFF; j_gene: TRBJ1-1; v_gene: TRBV4-1; abundance: few; d_gene: -
CDR3nt: TGTGCCAGCAGCTTGGAAGGGGCCGGGGAGCTGTTTTTT; CDR3aa: CASSLEGAGELFF; j_gene: TRBJ2-2; v_gene: TRBV5-4; abundance: -; d_gene: -
CDR3nt: TGTGCCAGCTCCACGGGCGCAGGAACCTACGAGCAGTACTTC; CDR3aa: CASSTGAGTYEQYF; j_gene: TRBJ2-7; v_gene: TRBV18; abundance: -; d_gene: -
CDR3nt: TGTGCCAGCAGCCGAGGACTAGCGGGGGAGAATGAGCAGTTCTTC; CDR3aa: CASSRGLAGENEQFF; j_gene: TRBJ2-1; v_gene: TRBV11-2; abundance: once; d_gene: TRBD2
CDR3nt: TGTGCTAGTGGTTTGGACCGTTCACCCCTCCACTTT; CDR3aa: CASGLDRSPLHF; j_gene: TRBJ1-6; v_gene: TRBV12-5; abundance: -; d_gene: -
CDR3nt: TGTGCCAGCAGTGACTGGACGGCCTCTGGAAACACCATATATTTT; CDR3aa: CASSDWTASGNTIYF; j_gene: TRBJ1-3; v_gene: TRBV2; abundance: -; d_gene: -
CDR3nt: TGCGCCAGCAGCTTGAAGCCTAGCGGGGGGTTCGTCACCGGGGAGCTGTTTTTT; CDR3aa: CASSLKPSGGFVTGELFF; j_gene: TRBJ2-2; v_gene: TRBV5-1; abundance: -; d_gene: TRBD2
CDR3nt: TGTGCCTGGAGTGTTGGGACCGGGACAGGGGGCTACGAGCAGTACTTC; CDR3aa: CAWSVGTGTGGYEQYF; j_gene: TRBJ2-7; v_gene: TRBV30; abundance: once; d_gene: TRBD1
CDR3nt: TGTGCCAGCAGCTTAGACCCGGACAGGGGTCGTGGCTACACCTTC; CDR3aa: CASSLDPDRGRGYTF; j_gene: TRBJ1-2; v_gene: TRBV7-2; abundance: few; d_gene: TRBD1
CDR3nt: TGTGCCAGCAGCCTCCTTGGTAGCGGGGCCTTCGGGGAGCTGTTTTTT; CDR3aa: CASSLLGSGAFGELFF; j_gene: TRBJ2-2; v_gene: TRBV7-3; abundance: -; d_gene: TRBD2
CDR3nt: TGTGCCAGCCCTTCAGGACAGGGGCAATTAACGAACACCGGGGAGCTGTTTTTT; CDR3aa: CASPSGQGQLTNTGELFF; j_gene: TRBJ2-2; v_gene: TRBV21-1; abundance: few; d_gene: -
CDR3nt: TGCGCCAGCAGCCAAGATTTGGGCCAGGGTGGGATCACTGAAGCTTTCTTT; CDR3aa: CASSQDLGQGGITEAFF; j_gene: TRBJ1-1; v_gene: TRBV4-1; abundance: -; d_gene: -
CDR3nt: TGTGCCAGCAGCTACCTAGCAGGGGGACACACTGAAGCTTTCTTT; CDR3aa: CASSYLAGGHTEAFF; j_gene: TRBJ1-1; v_gene: TRBV7-9; abundance: -; d_gene: TRBD1
CDR3nt: TGTGCCAGCAGTTCCCCGGGATACGGTGTTGAACGCTACACCTTC; CDR3aa: CASSSPGYGVERYTF; j_gene: TRBJ1-2; v_gene: TRBV6-5; abundance: -; d_gene: -
CDR3nt: TGCAGCGTTGACTCAGGCTACGAGCAGTACTTC; CDR3aa: CSVDSGYEQYF; j_gene: TRBJ2-7; v_gene: TRBV29-1; abundance: -; d_gene: -
CDR3nt: TGTGCCAGCTCACCAACGGGACAGGCTATAAATGAAAAACTGTTTTTT; CDR3aa: CASSPTGQAINEKLFF; j_gene: TRBJ1-4; v_gene: TRBV18; abundance: -; d_gene: TRBD1
CDR3nt: TGTGCCAGTAGTGTGGGACAGCCGTTTCGGGAGCAGTACTTC; CDR3aa: CASSVGQPFREQYF; j_gene: TRBJ2-7; v_gene: TRBV19; abundance: -; d_gene: TRBD1
CDR3nt: TGTGCCAGCAGCCCGACGGGGGATCAGCCCCAGCATTTT; CDR3aa: CASSPTGDQPQHF; j_gene: TRBJ1-5; v_gene: TRBV7-9; abundance: -; d_gene: -
CDR3nt: TGTGCCAGCAGCTTGACAGGATATGGCTACACCTTC; CDR3aa: CASSLTGYGYTF; j_gene: TRBJ1-2; v_gene: TRBV7-9; abundance: once; d_gene: -
CDR3nt: TGTGCCAGCAGCTTCCAGGGGGGATACAATGAGCAGTTCTTC; CDR3aa: CASSFQGGYNEQFF; j_gene: TRBJ2-1; v_gene: TRBV7-3; abundance: once; d_gene: -
CDR3nt: TGCAGCGTGGACACCGCGGAGGGACCTGGAAACACCATATATTTT; CDR3aa: CSVDTAEGPGNTIYF; j_gene: TRBJ1-3; v_gene: TRBV29-1; abundance: -; d_gene: -
CDR3nt: TGTGCCAGCAGTTACTCGGACCCTGGGTACGCTGAAGCTTTCTTT; CDR3aa: CASSYSDPGYAEAFF; j_gene: TRBJ1-1; v_gene: TRBV6-6; abundance: few; d_gene: -
CDR3nt: TGCGCCAGCAGTAGTGCTCCTGGGGCCAACGTCCTGACTTTC; CDR3aa: CASSSAPGANVLTF; j_gene: TRBJ2-6; v_gene: TRBV5-1; abundance: -; d_gene: -
CDR3nt: TGTGCCAGCAGTACCGGACAGGGTTATAATTCACCCCTCCACTTT; CDR3aa: CASSTGQGYNSPLHF; j_gene: TRBJ1-6; v_gene: TRBV25-1; abundance: -; d_gene: TRBD1
CDR3nt: TGTGCCAGTAACCGGGGGCCCTCCTACAATGAGCAGTTCTTC; CDR3aa: CASNRGPSYNEQFF; j_gene: TRBJ2-1; v_gene: TRBV9; abundance: -; d_gene: -
CDR3nt: TGCGCCAGCAGCTTGAAGGGGGGGCCTGGCAATGAGCAGTTCTTC; CDR3aa: CASSLKGGPGNEQFF; j_gene: TRBJ2-1; v_gene: TRBV5-1; abundance: -; d_gene: -
CDR3nt: TGTGCCACGGGGGGAGTTAGCAATCAGCCCCAGCATTTT; CDR3aa: CATGGVSNQPQHF; j_gene: TRBJ1-5; v_gene: TRBV6-5; abundance: -; d_gene: -
CDR3nt: TGCGCCAGCAGTCGCCTAGCGGACACCGGGGAGCTGTTTTTT; CDR3aa: CASSRLADTGELFF; j_gene: TRBJ2-2; v_gene: TRBV5-1; abundance: -; d_gene: TRBD2
CDR3nt: TGTGCCAGCTCACCTCGCCAGGGGGCTGGTTCACCCCTCCACTTT; CDR3aa: CASSPRQGAGSPLHF; j_gene: TRBJ1-6; v_gene: TRBV18; abundance: -; d_gene: TRBD1
CDR3nt: TGTGCCAGCAGCCAATCCCCGAGCTACGAGCAGTACTTC; CDR3aa: CASSQSPSYEQYF; j_gene: TRBJ2-7; v_gene: TRBV7-2; abundance: -; d_gene: -
CDR3nt: TGTGCCAGCAGCCTAGGGACTGAAGCTTTCTTT; CDR3aa: CASSLGTEAFF; j_gene: TRBJ1-1; v_gene: TRBV11-2; abundance: -; d_gene: -
CDR3nt: TGTGCCAGTAGTATAGTCCCAGGGGACTCTAGCAATCAGCCCCAGCATTTT; CDR3aa: CASSIVPGDSSNQPQHF; j_gene: TRBJ1-5; v_gene: TRBV19; abundance: -; d_gene: -
CDR3nt: TGTGCCAGCAGGCTGACAGGCACCGGCGCTGAAGCTTTCTTT; CDR3aa: CASRLTGTGAEAFF; j_gene: TRBJ1-1; v_gene: TRBV6-5; abundance: -; d_gene: -
CDR3nt: TGTGCCAGCTCACCGTCGGAGGGGGGGGCCCCCAATGAGCAGTTCTTC; CDR3aa: CASSPSEGGAPNEQFF; j_gene: TRBJ2-1; v_gene: TRBV18; abundance: -; d_gene: -
CDR3nt: TGCGCCAGCAGCAGAGTCCCGGGACAGGGCGAAGCTTTCTTT; CDR3aa: CASSRVPGQGEAFF; j_gene: TRBJ1-1; v_gene: TRBV5-1; abundance: -; d_gene: TRBD1
CDR3nt: TGTGCCAGCAGCCAAGGGGTCAGGGGCGGAATGGTCCAAGAGACCCAGTACTTC; CDR3aa: CASSQGVRGGMVQETQYF; j_gene: TRBJ2-5; v_gene: TRBV14; abundance: -; d_gene: -
CDR3nt: TGTGCCAGCAGCCAAGAGGTGGTTTCTGAAGCTTTCTTT; CDR3aa: CASSQEVVSEAFF; j_gene: TRBJ1-1; v_gene: TRBV4-2; abundance: -; d_gene: -
CDR3nt: TGCGCCAGCAGCCAAGTTAGGGATGGGGGCAACGAGCAGTACTTC; CDR3aa: CASSQVRDGGNEQYF; j_gene: TRBJ2-7; v_gene: TRBV4-3; abundance: -; d_gene: -
CDR3nt: TGTGCCAGCAGCCCCACTGGGACTAGCGGCAATGAGCAGTTCTTC; CDR3aa: CASSPTGTSGNEQFF; j_gene: TRBJ2-1; v_gene: TRBV7-9; abundance: few; d_gene: TRBD2
CDR3nt: TGCGCCAGCAGCCAAGATTCAGAGACCGGAGTGTGCTTC; CDR3aa: CASSQDSETGVCF; j_gene: TRBJ2-7; v_gene: TRBV4-1; abundance: few; d_gene: -
CDR3nt: TGTGCCAGCACCAACGATGGGGCATCAGCCCAGCATTTT; CDR3aa: CASTNDGASAQHF; j_gene: TRBJ1-5; v_gene: TRBV7-9; abundance: -; d_gene: -
CDR3nt: TGCGCCAGCAGCCAGACGACAGGGTCCGACGAGCAGTACTTC; CDR3aa: CASSQTTGSDEQYF; j_gene: TRBJ2-7; v_gene: TRBV5-1; abundance: -; d_gene: TRBD1
CDR3nt: TGTGCCAGCAGCTTAGGGTGGGAGGACCCCACAGATACGCAGTATTTT; CDR3aa: CASSLGWEDPTDTQYF; j_gene: TRBJ2-3; v_gene: TRBV11-3; abundance: -; d_gene: -